Each of the 7 T cell receptor beta chains below was sequenced from the same sample in a study of spatial heterogeneity in lung cancer. General study points: Tracking of tumor mutation counts was seen in expanded intratumoral alpha and beta TCR counts.

Their target antigens are unknown. Noted time point: sample taken at primary tumor resection. Via MiXCR, TCRdb re-called the 5' RACE reads, giving one row per CDR3 protein. Of around 2,000 distinct CDR3 sequences detected, around 2.3% appear once; the ten largest clones hold roughly 9%. The sequenced sample was lung tumor tissue, obtained at surgery. The source is a male donor with early-stage non-small cell lung cancer.

By sample fraction, this clonotype is medium-sized. The chain couples TRBV27 to TRBJ1-2, with TRBD1 matching 10 bases. After removal of 3 bases from V and 8 bases from J, the junction contained 6 bases not matched to a gene. This CDR3 comprises 14 residues. Germline V gene data show CDR1 as MNHEY and CDR2 as SMNVEV (reference sequence). The CDR3 coding sequence is TGTGCCAGCAGTTTTAGACAGGGGGCGAAAGGCTACACCTTC. Translating gives CASSFRQGAKGYTF.

This clonotype is judged medium-sized. The chain recombines TRBV4-2 with TRBJ1-3, with 7 positions matching TRBD1. Looked up from germline, CDR1 is LGHNA and CDR2 is YNFKEQ. The CDR3 contains 16 residues. The V gene end was trimmed by 5 bases and the J gene end by 0 bases; junction bases not matched to a gene: 7. The CDR3 region has the DNA TGTGCCAGCAGCTTAGGGACAGTATACTCTGGAAACACCATATATTTT. This encodes CASSLGTVYSGNTIYF.

By sample fraction, this clonotype is medium-sized. The V call is TRBV30, the J call TRBJ1-2; D is perhaps TRBD1 (6 bases). Per the germline V gene, CDR1 is GTSNPN and CDR2 is SVGIG (reference sequence). V was shortened by 2 bases and J by 3 bases, with 10 bases between the two germline ends. The CDR3 spans 13 residues. For the CDR3, the DNA is TGTGCCTGGAGTACAGGGACGGACTATGGCTACACCTTC. Translation: CAWSTGTDYGYTF.

This clonotype is categorized as medium-sized. The genes are TRBV6-5 and TRBJ2-6; D may be TRBD1 (6 bases). CDR1 MNHEY and CDR2 SVGAGI come from the germline V gene. Trimming removed 1 base at V and 0 bases at J, with 16 bases between. CDR3 length: 19 amino acids. The DNA of the CDR3 is TGTGCCAGCAGTTACTGGACAGAGCTTTGGGTCTCTGGGGCCAACGTCCTGACTTTC. This gives the protein CASSYWTELWVSGANVLTF.

This clonotype is labeled as medium-sized. CDR3 coding DNA: TGCGCCAGCAGCTTCAGGGAGGACTATGGCTACACCTTC. This encodes CASSFREDYGYTF. This rearrangement joins TRBV5-1 to TRBJ1-2, with D possibly TRBD1 on 5 matching bases. Trimming removed 2 bases at V and 3 bases at J, with 8 bases between. The CDR3 is 13 amino acids. Germline CDR1 reads SGHRS; CDR2 reads YFSETQ.

This clonotype was observed at least ten times. The rearrangement links TRBV10-3 to TRBJ2-3, with 14 positions matching TRBD2. CDR1 and CDR2 from the germline V gene are ENHRY and SYGVKD. J gave up 6 bases and V 5 bases, and 7 bases lay outside the gene matches. The length of the CDR3 is 16 residues. The CDR3 spells CAISSRLAGGKDTQYF. In DNA form, the CDR3 reads TGTGCCATCAGTTCCCGACTAGCGGGGGGGAAGGATACGCAGTATTTT.

This clonotype was detected many times. V is TRBV5-1 and J is TRBJ2-7; D not certain. CDR1 SGHRS and CDR2 YFSETQ come from the germline V gene. With 1 base removed from V and 5 bases from J, the gap between germline ends came to 16 bases. The CDR3 is made up of 15 amino acids. The CDR3, as DNA: TGCGCCAGCAGCTTGTCGGCCCGAGTGGTCGACGAGCAGTACTTC. It codes for CASSLSARVVDEQYF.